Listed below are T cell receptor beta chains from one sample, sequenced in a study of PD-1 blockade in classical Hodgkin lymphoma. Clones were read by immunoSEQ multiplex PCR, and TCRdb kept only the in-frame ones, dropping some. The data show approximately 59,000 clones, around 93% seen once. The sequences come from peripheral blood mononuclear cells (PBMCs), collected before the second cycle of nivolumab. The receptor set was obtained from a human donor with classical Hodgkin lymphoma. CDR3s include the opening cysteine and the closing phenylalanine or tryptophan. The order of the fields is CDR3 protein, CDR3 DNA, clone size, D gene, J gene, V gene. A D gene is named only where the DNA matches it firmly. Expanded clones get a size class; other rows say once, few or many, or leave the size out.

CASSSIPPYQETQYF | TGTGCCAGCAGCTCAATTCCCCCTTACCAAGAGACCCAGTACTTC | once | - | TRBJ2-5 | TRBV27
CASRDSIESSYASTDTQYF | TGCGCCAGCAGGGACAGTATCGAGTCCTCCTATGCTAGCACAGATACGCAGTATTTT | - | - | TRBJ2-3 | TRBV5-1
CASGLGSGYNSPLHF | TGTGCTAGTGGTTTGGGCAGTGGATATAATTCACCCCTCCACTTT | - | - | TRBJ1-6 | TRBV12-5
CASSFGGGQGNEAFF | TGTGCCAGCAGCTTCGGGGGAGGGCAGGGGAACGAAGCTTTCTTT | - | - | TRBJ1-1 | TRBV7-9
CASSQDLGNTGELFF | TGTGCCAGCAGCCAAGATCTTGGGAACACCGGGGAGCTGTTTTTT | - | - | TRBJ2-2 | TRBV4-2
CASTWLGLGEVQETQYF | TGCGCCAGCACTTGGCTCGGACTGGGGGAGGTTCAAGAGACCCAGTACTTC | - | - | TRBJ2-5 | TRBV5-1
CASSLFGGEGYTF | TGTGCCAGCAGTTTATTCGGGGGCGAGGGCTACACCTTC | - | - | TRBJ1-2 | TRBV27
CASRLTGPMGTGELFF | TGTGCCAGCAGACTGACCGGGCCAATGGGCACCGGGGAGCTGTTTTTT | - | - | TRBJ2-2 | TRBV5-6
CATSREGGVTDTQYF | TGTGCCACCAGCAGAGAGGGTGGGGTCACAGATACGCAGTATTTT | - | - | TRBJ2-3 | TRBV15
CASRPTSESEQFF | TGTGCCAGCAGGCCCACTAGCGAGAGTGAGCAGTTCTTC | once | TRBD2 | TRBJ2-1 | TRBV9
CASSSVSHTEAFF | TGTGCCAGCAGCTCGGTCAGCCACACTGAAGCTTTCTTT | - | - | TRBJ1-1 | TRBV7-2
CASSFRWTGPNTEAFF | TGTGCCAGCAGTTTTCGCTGGACAGGGCCGAACACTGAAGCTTTCTTT | - | TRBD1 | TRBJ1-1 | TRBV28
CASSDRESDNQPQHF | TGTGCCAGTAGTGACAGGGAAAGTGACAATCAGCCCCAGCATTTT | few | TRBD1 | TRBJ1-5 | TRBV19
CVSSYSGQHTYEQYF | TGTGTCAGCAGTTACTCGGGACAGCATACCTACGAGCAGTACTTC | - | TRBD1 | TRBJ2-7 | TRBV6-5
CASSFQWTYEQYF | TGTGCCAGCAGTTTCCAGTGGACGTACGAGCAGTACTTC | - | - | TRBJ2-7 | TRBV27
CASSLSTLPDSPLHF | TGTGCCAGCAGTTTATCGACCCTCCCTGATTCACCCCTCCACTTT | - | - | TRBJ1-6 | TRBV27
CASSHIYRHEQYF | TGTGCCAGCAGCCATATATATCGTCACGAGCAGTACTTC | - | - | TRBJ2-7 | TRBV14
CSVHQGSRAFF | TGCAGCGTCCACCAGGGGTCGCGGGCTTTCTTT | - | - | TRBJ1-1 | TRBV29-1
CASSLLYEQYF | TGTGCCAGCAGTTTGCTGTACGAGCAGTACTTC | - | - | TRBJ2-7 | TRBV28
CASSPRGGAYEQYF | TGTGCCAGCAGCCCCCGGGGGGGGGCCTACGAGCAGTACTTC | - | TRBD2 | TRBJ2-7 | TRBV7-6
CASSAGGLDEQFF | TGTGCCAGCAGCGCCGGAGGTTTGGATGAGCAGTTCTTC | - | - | TRBJ2-1 | TRBV9
CASSSFMGQGEAFF | TGTGCCAGCAGCTCCTTTATGGGGCAGGGTGAAGCTTTCTTT | - | - | TRBJ1-1 | TRBV7-8
CAWKGGGAEEKLFF | TGTGCCTGGAAAGGAGGGGGGGCGGAAGAAAAACTGTTTTTT | once | - | TRBJ1-4 | TRBV30
CASSVADLNIQYF | TGTGCCAGCAGTGTGGCCGACTTAAACATTCAGTACTTC | - | - | TRBJ2-4 | TRBV6-6
CASRYGNTEAFF | TGTGCCAGTAGGTATGGAAACACTGAAGCTTTCTTT | - | - | TRBJ1-1 | TRBV19
CASSLVDGYEQYF | TGTGCCAGCAGCTTAGTAGACGGATACGAGCAGTACTTC | - | - | TRBJ2-7 | TRBV7-9
CASSTTGVRVETQYF | TGTGCCAGCAGCACGACCGGGGTCAGGGTTGAGACCCAGTACTTC | - | - | TRBJ2-5 | TRBV7-9
CASSVGLWGGLAGGGDTQYF | TGTGCCAGCAGCGTAGGCCTCTGGGGGGGCCTAGCGGGAGGAGGAGATACGCAGTATTTT | - | TRBD2 | TRBJ2-3 | TRBV9
CAISDRDPNPENEQFF | TGTGCCATCAGTGACCGGGACCCTAATCCGGAGAATGAGCAGTTCTTC | - | - | TRBJ2-1 | TRBV10-3
CASSPSGTSTPQYNEQFF | TGTGCCAGCTCACCTAGCGGGACTAGCACTCCACAGTACAATGAGCAGTTCTTC | - | TRBD2 | TRBJ2-1 | TRBV18
CASSTLAGQETQYF | TGTGCCAGCAGCACATTAGCGGGGCAAGAGACCCAGTACTTC | - | TRBD2 | TRBJ2-5 | TRBV5-5
CASRHTGTGSEKLFF | TGTGCCAGCAGGCATACCGGGACAGGGTCTGAAAAACTGTTTTTT | - | TRBD1 | TRBJ1-4 | TRBV28
CASSIAVGSLGGYTF | TGTGCCAGTAGTATAGCGGTTGGCAGCCTTGGAGGCTACACCTTC | - | - | TRBJ1-2 | TRBV19
CAWSVRFSGGFNEQFF | TGTGCCTGGAGTGTACGGTTTTCGGGGGGGTTTAATGAGCAGTTCTTC | - | TRBD2 | TRBJ2-1 | TRBV30
CASSQASGLYYGYTF | TGCGCCAGCAGCCAAGCGTCGGGACTCTATTATGGCTACACCTTC | - | - | TRBJ1-2 | TRBV4-3
CASSPGQGYNSPLHF | TGTGCCAGCAGTCCGGGACAGGGTTATAATTCACCCCTCCACTTT | - | TRBD1 | TRBJ1-6 | TRBV27
CASSLVPNTEAFF | TGTGCCAGCAGTCTAGTTCCGAACACTGAAGCTTTCTTT | - | - | TRBJ1-1 | TRBV27
CASSLDSELPGNTIYF | TGTGCCAGCAGCTTGGACTCCGAACTCCCGGGAAACACCATATATTTT | once | - | TRBJ1-3 | TRBV5-8
CASTHSGSSYNEQFF | TGTGCCAGTACCCATAGCGGGAGCTCCTACAATGAGCAGTTCTTC | - | TRBD2 | TRBJ2-1 | TRBV19
CASSGPGQHQETQYF | TGTGCCAGCAGCGGACCGGGACAGCACCAAGAGACCCAGTACTTC | - | TRBD1 | TRBJ2-5 | TRBV7-9
CASSLDGGVQPQHF | TGTGCCAGCAGCTTAGATGGGGGGGTTCAGCCCCAGCATTTT | - | - | TRBJ1-5 | TRBV7-9
CASSLKGGTGTSYEQYF | TGTGCCAGCAGCTTAAAAGGGGGGACAGGAACCTCCTACGAGCAGTACTTC | - | TRBD1 | TRBJ2-7 | TRBV7-9
CACPLGGGAFF | TGTGCCTGCCCCCTGGGGGGGGGAGCTTTCTTT | - | - | TRBJ1-1 | TRBV30
CASSFAPRGREAGELFF | TGCGCCAGCAGCTTTGCCCCCCGGGGGAGGGAGGCCGGGGAGCTGTTTTTT | - | TRBD2 | TRBJ2-2 | TRBV5-1
CASSVAGAWNTGELFF | TGTGCCAGCAGCGTAGCCGGTGCGTGGAACACCGGGGAGCTGTTTTTT | - | - | TRBJ2-2 | TRBV9
CASSPSGRAAETQYF | TGTGCCAGCAGTCCGAGCGGGAGGGCCGCCGAGACCCAGTACTTC | once | TRBD2 | TRBJ2-5 | TRBV28
CASSRYRGSSYEQYF | TGTGCCAGCAGCAGATACAGGGGGAGCTCCTACGAGCAGTACTTC | - | TRBD1 | TRBJ2-7 | TRBV7-2
CASSVVDGGTYNEQFF | TGTGCCAGCAGCGTAGTCGACGGGGGGACCTACAATGAGCAGTTCTTC | - | TRBD2 | TRBJ2-1 | TRBV9
CASSDGQGYSNQPQHF | TGTGCCAGCAGTGATGGCCAGGGGTACAGCAATCAGCCCCAGCATTTT | - | - | TRBJ1-5 | TRBV27
CASSQVRQGAREKLFF | TGTGCCAGCAGCCAAGTCCGACAGGGGGCTCGTGAAAAACTGTTTTTT | - | TRBD1 | TRBJ1-4 | TRBV14
CASSPGWDSYEQYF | TGTGCCAGTAGCCCAGGGTGGGACTCCTACGAGCAGTACTTC | once | - | TRBJ2-7 | TRBV19
CASSLFGDGYTF | TGTGCCAGCAGCTTATTTGGGGATGGCTACACCTTC | - | - | TRBJ1-2 | TRBV7-2